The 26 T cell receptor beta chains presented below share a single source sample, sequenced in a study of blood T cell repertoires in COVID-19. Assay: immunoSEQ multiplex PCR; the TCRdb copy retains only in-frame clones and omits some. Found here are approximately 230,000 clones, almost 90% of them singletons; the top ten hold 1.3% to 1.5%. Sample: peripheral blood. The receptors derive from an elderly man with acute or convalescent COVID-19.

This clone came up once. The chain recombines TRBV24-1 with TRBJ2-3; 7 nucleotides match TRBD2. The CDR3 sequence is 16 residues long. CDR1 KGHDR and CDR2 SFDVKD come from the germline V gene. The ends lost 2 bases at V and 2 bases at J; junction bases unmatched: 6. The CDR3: CATSDSTGRATDTQYF. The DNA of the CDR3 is TGTGCCACCAGTGATTCGACGGGGAGGGCCACAGATACGCAGTATTTT.

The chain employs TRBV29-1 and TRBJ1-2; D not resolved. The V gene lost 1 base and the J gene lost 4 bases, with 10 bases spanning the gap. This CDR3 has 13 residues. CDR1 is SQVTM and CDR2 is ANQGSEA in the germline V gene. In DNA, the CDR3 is TGCAGCGTTGAAGTAGAGCCTCCCTATGGCTACACCTTC. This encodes CSVEVEPPYGYTF.

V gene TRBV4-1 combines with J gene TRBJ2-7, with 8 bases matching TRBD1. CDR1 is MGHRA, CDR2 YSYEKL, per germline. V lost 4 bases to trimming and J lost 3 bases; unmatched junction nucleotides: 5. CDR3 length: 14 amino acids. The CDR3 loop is CASSPRTGSYEQYF. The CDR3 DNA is TGCGCCAGCAGCCCCCGGACAGGGAGCTACGAGCAGTACTTC.

CDR3 sequence reads: CAISGKGLAESSYNEQFF. The CDR3 DNA is TGTGCCATCAGTGGAAAGGGACTAGCGGAGAGCTCCTACAATGAGCAGTTCTTC. The chain carries TRBV10-3 and TRBJ2-1; 11 nucleotides line up with TRBD2. Losses at the gene ends were 4 bases for V and 0 bases for J; bases not matched to a gene: 8. Germline-derived CDR1 and CDR2 are ENHRY and SYGVKD. The CDR3 sequence is 18 residues long.

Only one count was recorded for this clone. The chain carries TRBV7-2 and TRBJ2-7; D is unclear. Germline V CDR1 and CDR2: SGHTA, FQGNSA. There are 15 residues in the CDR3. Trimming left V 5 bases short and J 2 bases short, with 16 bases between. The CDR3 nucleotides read TGTGCCAGCAGCCCCGGTCGAACTCTGGCCTACGAGCAGTACTTC. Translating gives CASSPGRTLAYEQYF.

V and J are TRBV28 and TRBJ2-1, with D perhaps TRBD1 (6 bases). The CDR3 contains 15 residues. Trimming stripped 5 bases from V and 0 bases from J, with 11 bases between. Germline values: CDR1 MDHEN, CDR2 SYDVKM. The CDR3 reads CASSNDRSSYNEQFF. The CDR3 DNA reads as TGTGCCAGCAGTAACGACAGGAGCTCCTACAATGAGCAGTTCTTC.

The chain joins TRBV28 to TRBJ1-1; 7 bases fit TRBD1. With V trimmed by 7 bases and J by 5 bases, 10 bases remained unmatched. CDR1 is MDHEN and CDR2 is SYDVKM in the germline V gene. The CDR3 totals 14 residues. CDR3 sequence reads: CASIPMTGRTEAFF. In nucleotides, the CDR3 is TGTGCCAGCATTCCAATGACAGGGCGTACTGAAGCTTTCTTT.

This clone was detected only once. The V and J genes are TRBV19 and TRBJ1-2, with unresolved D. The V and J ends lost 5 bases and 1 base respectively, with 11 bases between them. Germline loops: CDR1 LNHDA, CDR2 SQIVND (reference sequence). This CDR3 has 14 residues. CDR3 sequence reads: CASSHQAFNYGYTF. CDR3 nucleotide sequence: TGTGCCAGTAGTCACCAGGCCTTTAACTATGGCTACACCTTC.

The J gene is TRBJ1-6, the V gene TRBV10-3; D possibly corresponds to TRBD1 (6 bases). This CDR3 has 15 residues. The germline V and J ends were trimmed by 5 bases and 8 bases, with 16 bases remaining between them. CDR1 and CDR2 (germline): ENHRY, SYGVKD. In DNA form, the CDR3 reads TGTGCCATCAGTCCGTCTCAGGGGTACGATTCACCCCTCCACTTT. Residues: CAISPSQGYDSPLHF.

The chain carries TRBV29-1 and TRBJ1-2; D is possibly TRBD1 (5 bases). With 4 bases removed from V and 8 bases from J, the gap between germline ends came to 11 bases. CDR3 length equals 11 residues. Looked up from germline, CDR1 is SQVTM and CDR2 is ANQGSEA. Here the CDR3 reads CSVGQGDGYTF. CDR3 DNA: TGCAGCGTTGGGCAGGGTGACGGCTACACCTTC.

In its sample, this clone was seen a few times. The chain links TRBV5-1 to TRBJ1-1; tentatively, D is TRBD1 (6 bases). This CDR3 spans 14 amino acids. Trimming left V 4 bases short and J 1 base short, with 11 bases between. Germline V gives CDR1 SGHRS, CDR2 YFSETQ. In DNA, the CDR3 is TGCGCCAGCAGCCCACAGGGCCCGAACACTGAAGCTTTCTTT. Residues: CASSPQGPNTEAFF.

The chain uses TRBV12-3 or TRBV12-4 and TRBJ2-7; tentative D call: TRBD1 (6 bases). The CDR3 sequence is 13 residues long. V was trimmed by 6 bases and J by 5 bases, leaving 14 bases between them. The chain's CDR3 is CASRVQGSHEQYF. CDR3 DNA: TGTGCCAGCAGGGTACAGGGTTCCCACGAGCAGTACTTC.

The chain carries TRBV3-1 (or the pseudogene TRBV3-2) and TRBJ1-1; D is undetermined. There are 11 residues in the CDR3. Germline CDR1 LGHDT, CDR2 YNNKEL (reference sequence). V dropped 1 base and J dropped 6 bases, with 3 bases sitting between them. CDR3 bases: TGTGCCAGCAGCCAAGCTTCTGAAGCTTTCTTT. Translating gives CASSQASEAFF.

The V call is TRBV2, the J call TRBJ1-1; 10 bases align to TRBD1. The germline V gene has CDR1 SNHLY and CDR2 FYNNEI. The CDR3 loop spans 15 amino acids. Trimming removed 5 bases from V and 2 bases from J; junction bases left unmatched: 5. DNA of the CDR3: TGTGCCAGCAGTCCGGGACAGGGGCGAAACACTGAAGCTTTCTTT. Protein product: CASSPGQGRNTEAFF.

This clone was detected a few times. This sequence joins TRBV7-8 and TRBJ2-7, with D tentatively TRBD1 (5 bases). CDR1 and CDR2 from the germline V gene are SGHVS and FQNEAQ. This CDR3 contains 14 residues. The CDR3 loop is CAGAGPALTYEQYF. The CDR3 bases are TGTGCAGGGGCAGGGCCAGCCTTAACCTACGAGCAGTACTTC.

CDR3 sequence (DNA): TGCAGTGCTGAGGCCCGCTACGAGCAGTACTTC. It encodes CSAEARYEQYF. The chain is built from TRBV20-1 and TRBJ2-7; D call uncertain. Germline V CDR1 and CDR2: DFQATT, SNEGSKA (reference sequence). The V and J ends lost 5 bases and 3 bases respectively, with 8 bases between them. The CDR3 length is 11 residues.

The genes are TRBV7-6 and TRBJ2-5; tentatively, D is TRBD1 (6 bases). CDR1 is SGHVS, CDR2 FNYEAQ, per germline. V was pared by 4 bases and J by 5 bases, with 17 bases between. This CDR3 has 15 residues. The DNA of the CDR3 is TGTGCCAGCAGCTCCGATTGGGGGCGCGAGGAGACCCAGTACTTC. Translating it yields CASSSDWGREETQYF.

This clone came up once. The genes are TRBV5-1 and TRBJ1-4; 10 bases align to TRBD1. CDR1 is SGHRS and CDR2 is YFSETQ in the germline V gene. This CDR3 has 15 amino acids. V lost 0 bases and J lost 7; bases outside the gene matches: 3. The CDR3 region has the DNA TGCGCCAGCAGCTTGGAAGGGACAGGGGTTGAAAAACTGTTTTTT. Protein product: CASSLEGTGVEKLFF.

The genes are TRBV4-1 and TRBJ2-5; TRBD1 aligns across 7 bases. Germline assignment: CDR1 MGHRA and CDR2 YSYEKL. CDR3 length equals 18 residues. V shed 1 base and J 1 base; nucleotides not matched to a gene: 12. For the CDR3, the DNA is TGCGCCAGCAGCCAAGCAGGGGTTCGGAGGACAGGCCAAGAGACCCAGTACTTC. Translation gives CASSQAGVRRTGQETQYF.

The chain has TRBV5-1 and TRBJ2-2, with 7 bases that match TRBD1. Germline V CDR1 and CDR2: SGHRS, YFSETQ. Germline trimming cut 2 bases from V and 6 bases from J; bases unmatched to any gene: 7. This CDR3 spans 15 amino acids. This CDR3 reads CASSLDRVGPGELFF. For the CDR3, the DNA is TGCGCCAGCAGCTTAGACAGGGTTGGTCCCGGGGAGCTGTTTTTT.

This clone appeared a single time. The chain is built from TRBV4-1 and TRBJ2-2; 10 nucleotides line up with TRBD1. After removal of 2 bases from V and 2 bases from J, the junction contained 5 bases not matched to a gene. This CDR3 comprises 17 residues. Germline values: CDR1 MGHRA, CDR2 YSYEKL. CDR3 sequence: CASSQQRDRGNTGELFF. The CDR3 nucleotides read TGCGCCAGCAGCCAACAAAGGGACAGGGGTAACACCGGGGAGCTGTTTTTT.

The CDR3 sequence is CASSLGRGYGYTF. The CDR3, as DNA: TGTGCCAGCAGCTTAGGCAGGGGGTATGGCTACACCTTC. The chain has TRBV11-2 and TRBJ1-2; 7 nucleotides line up with TRBD1. After removal of 1 base from V and 5 bases from J, the junction contained 1 base not matched to a gene. Germline V lookup: CDR1 SGHAT, CDR2 FQNNGV. This CDR3 has 13 residues.

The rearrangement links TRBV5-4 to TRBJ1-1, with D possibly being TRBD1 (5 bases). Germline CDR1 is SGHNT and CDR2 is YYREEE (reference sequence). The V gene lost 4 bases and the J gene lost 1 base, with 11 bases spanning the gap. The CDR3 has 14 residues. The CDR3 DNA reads TGTGCCAGCAGCCCGGGGGGGGAGAACACTGAAGCTTTCTTT. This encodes CASSPGGENTEAFF.

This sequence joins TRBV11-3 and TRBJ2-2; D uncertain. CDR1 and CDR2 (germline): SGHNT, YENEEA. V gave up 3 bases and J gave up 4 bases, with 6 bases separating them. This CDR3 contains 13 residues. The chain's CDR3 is CASSLRFTGELFF. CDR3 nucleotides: TGTGCCAGCAGCTTGAGATTCACCGGGGAGCTGTTTTTT.

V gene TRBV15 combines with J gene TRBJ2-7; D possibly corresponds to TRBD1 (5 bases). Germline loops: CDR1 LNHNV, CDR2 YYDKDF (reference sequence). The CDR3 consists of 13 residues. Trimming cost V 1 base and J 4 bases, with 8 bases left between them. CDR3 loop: CATSRGGRYEQYF. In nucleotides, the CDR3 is TGTGCCACCAGCAGAGGGGGCAGATACGAGCAGTACTTC.

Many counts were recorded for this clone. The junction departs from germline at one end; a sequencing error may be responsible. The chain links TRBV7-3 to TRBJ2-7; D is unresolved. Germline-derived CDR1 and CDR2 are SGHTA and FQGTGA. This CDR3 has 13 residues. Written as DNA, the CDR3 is TGTGCCAGCAGCTTATACCGCGACAACGAGAAGTACTTC. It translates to CASSLYRDNEKYF. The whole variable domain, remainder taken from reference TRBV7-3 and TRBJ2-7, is GAGVSQTPSNKVTEKGKYVELRCDPISGHTALYWYRQSLGQGPEFLIYFQGTGAADDSGLPNDRFFAVRPEGSVSTLKIQRTERGDSAVYLCASSLYRDNEKYFGPGTRLTVT.